This section outlines one TCR beta chain sequence together with its context. TCR beta CDR3 regions were amplified from RNA. HTBI primers drove first-round RT-PCR of the TCR CDR3. Using its own MiXCR run on the multiplex PCR reads, TCRdb lists one record per CDR3 protein. The data hold under 700,000 distinct CDR3 sequences, with 46% observed a single time. Hyperthyroidism, newly diagnosed and lasting under 2 months, affected patients aged 18 to 65. This record comes from a study of T cells in Graves' hyperthyroidism and ophthalmopathy. This sequence originates from a woman younger than 35 with Graves' hyperthyroidism. Sequencing was carried out using peripheral blood or thyroid tissue (not recorded which).

CDR3 DNA: TGTGCCAGCAGTACACCTGGTGAAGGTTATAATTCACCCCTCCACTTT. Protein: CASSTPGEGYNSPLHF. This chain uses TRBV25-1 with TRBJ1-6; D is unclear. The germline V and J ends were trimmed by 5 bases and 4 bases, with 15 bases remaining between them. CDR3 size: 16 residues. From germline, CDR1 is MGHDK and CDR2 SYGVNS.